This TCR beta chain was retrieved from a study of blood T cell repertoires in COVID-19. The protocol was immunoSEQ multiplex PCR, while the TCRdb copy is restricted to in-frame clones and leaves out a portion. The sample holds approximately 45,000 clones; about nine tenths are singletons and the top ten take 5% to 5.5%. The CDR3 loop spans 15 amino acids. The ends lost 6 bases at V and 5 bases at J; junction bases unmatched: 9. Germline lookup yields CDR1 MNHEY and CDR2 SVGAGI. The genes are TRBV6-5 and TRBJ2-5; TRBD1 matches 10 bases. The sequenced sample consisted of peripheral blood. The clonotype was recovered from a man between 65 and 85 years old with acute or convalescent COVID-19. The CDR3 bases are TGTGCCAGCAGACGACCGACAGGGGGCTATGAGACCCAGTACTTC. The encoded protein is CASRRPTGGYETQYF.